The entry below gives a single TCR beta chain sequence along with its context. This entry is derived from a study of blood T cells in healthy people across ages. V was trimmed by 4 bases and J by 1 base, leaving 8 bases between them. This CDR3 contains 15 residues. Germline CDR1 and CDR2: KGHSH and LQKENI. Together with a sample-barcoded 5' primer, a J-beta primer mix was included in a second PCR lasting about 7 to 11 cycles. TCRdb recomputed calls from the 5' RACE reads with MiXCR, one row per CDR3 protein. The sample carries about 1.7 million distinct CDR3 sequences, about 30% recorded once. Material for sequencing was blood. The clonotype comes from a woman in her twenties or thirties in good health. This chain connects TRBV18 to TRBJ2-6; a weak D match, TRBD1 (6 bases). CDR3 sequence reads: CASSRDNSGANVLTF. In DNA form, the CDR3 reads TGTGCCAGCTCACGGGACAATTCTGGGGCCAACGTCCTGACTTTC.